Here is one T cell receptor (beta chain) with its context. This specimen comes from a study of preoperative IRX-2 immunotherapy in early breast cancer. From germline, CDR1 is SGHRS and CDR2 YFSETQ. The V gene lost 0 bases and the J gene lost 2 bases, with 11 bases spanning the gap. This CDR3 has 15 residues. Repertoires were generated with immunoSEQ multiplex PCR, while TCRdb's copy carries only in-frame clones and drops some. The sample carries roughly 43,000 clones, approximately 94% recorded once. This sample's treatment: preoperative locoregional IRX-2 cytokine immunotherapy. The clonotype comes from a human donor with breast cancer. The rearrangement links TRBV5-1 to TRBJ2-5; no firm D call. The sequencing used tumor tissue, collected after IRX-2 immunotherapy. The CDR3 here is CASSLGFSLQETQYF. CDR3 coding DNA: TGCGCCAGCAGCTTGGGTTTCAGTTTACAAGAGACCCAGTACTTC.